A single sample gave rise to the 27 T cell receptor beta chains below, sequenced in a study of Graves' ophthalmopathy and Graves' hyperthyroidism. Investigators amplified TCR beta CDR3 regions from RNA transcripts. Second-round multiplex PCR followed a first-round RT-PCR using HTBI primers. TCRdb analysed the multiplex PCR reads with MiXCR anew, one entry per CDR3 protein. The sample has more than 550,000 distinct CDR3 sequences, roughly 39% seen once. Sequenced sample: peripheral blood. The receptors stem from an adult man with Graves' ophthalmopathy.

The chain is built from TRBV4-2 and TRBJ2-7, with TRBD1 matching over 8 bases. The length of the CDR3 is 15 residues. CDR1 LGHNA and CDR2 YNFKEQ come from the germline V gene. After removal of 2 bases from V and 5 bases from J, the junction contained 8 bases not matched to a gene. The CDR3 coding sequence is TGTGCCAGCAGCCAACGGACAGGGAATAGGGACGAGCAGTACTTC. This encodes CASSQRTGNRDEQYF.

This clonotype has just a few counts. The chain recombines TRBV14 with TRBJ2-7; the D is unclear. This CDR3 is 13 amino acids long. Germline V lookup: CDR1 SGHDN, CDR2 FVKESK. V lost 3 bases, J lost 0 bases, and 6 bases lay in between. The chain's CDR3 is CASSHGFSYEQYF. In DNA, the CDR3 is TGTGCCAGCAGCCATGGGTTCTCCTACGAGCAGTACTTC.

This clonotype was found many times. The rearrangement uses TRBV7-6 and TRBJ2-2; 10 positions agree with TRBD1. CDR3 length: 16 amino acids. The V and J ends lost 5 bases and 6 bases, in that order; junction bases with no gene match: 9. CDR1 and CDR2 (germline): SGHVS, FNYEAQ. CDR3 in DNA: TGTGCCAGCAGCCCCCGGACAGGGGGGGCAGCCGGGGAGCTGTTTTTT. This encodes CASSPRTGGAAGELFF.

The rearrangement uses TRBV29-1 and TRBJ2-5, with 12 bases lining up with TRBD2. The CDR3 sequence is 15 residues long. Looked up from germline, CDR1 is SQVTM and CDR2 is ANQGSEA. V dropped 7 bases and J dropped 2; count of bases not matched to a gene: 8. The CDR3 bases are TGCAGCGGGGCCTTTCTAGCGGGAGGGCAAGAGACCCAGTACTTC. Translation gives CSGAFLAGGQETQYF.

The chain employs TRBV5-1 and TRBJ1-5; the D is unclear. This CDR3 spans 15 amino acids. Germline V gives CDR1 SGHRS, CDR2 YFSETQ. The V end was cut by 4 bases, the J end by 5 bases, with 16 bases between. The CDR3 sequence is CASSPTRAPHQPQHF. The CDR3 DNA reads TGCGCCAGCAGCCCCACGAGGGCCCCCCATCAGCCCCAGCATTTT.

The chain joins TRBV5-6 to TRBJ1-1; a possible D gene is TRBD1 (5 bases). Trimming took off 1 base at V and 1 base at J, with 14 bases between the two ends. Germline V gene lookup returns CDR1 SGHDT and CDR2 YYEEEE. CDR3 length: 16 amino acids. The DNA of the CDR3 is TGTGCCAGCAGCTTGTGGCAGGGTCGGAGGAACACTGAAGCTTTCTTT. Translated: CASSLWQGRRNTEAFF.

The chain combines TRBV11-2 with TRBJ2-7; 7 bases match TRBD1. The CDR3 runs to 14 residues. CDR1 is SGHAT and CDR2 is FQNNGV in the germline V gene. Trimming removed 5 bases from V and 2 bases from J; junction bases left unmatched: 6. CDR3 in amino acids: CASSVSGTAYEQYF. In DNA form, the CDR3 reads TGTGCCAGCAGCGTCTCCGGGACAGCCTACGAGCAGTACTTC.

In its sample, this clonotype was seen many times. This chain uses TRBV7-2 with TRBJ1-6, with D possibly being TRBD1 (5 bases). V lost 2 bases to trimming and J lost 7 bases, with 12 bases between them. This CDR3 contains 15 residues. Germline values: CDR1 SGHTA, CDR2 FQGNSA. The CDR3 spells CASSLTGGENSPLHF. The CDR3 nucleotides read TGTGCCAGCAGCTTAACAGGCGGGGAGAATTCACCCCTCCACTTT.

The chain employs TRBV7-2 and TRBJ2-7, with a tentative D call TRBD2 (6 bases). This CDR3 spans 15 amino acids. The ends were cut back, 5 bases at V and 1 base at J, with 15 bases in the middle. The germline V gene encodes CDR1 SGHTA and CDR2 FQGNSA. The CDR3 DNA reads TGTGCCAGCAGCCGGAAGAGCGGGCTGTCCTACGAGCAGTACTTC. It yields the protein CASSRKSGLSYEQYF.

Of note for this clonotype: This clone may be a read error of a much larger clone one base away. CDR3 DNA: TGTGCCAGCAGCCCAGGACAGGGAGGGAGAGCTTTCTTT. It translates to CASSPGQGGRAFF. The chain combines TRBV9 with TRBJ1-1, with 8 bases lining up with TRBD1. The germline CDR1 and CDR2 sequences are SGDLS and YYNGEE. This CDR3 has 13 residues. Trimming took 4 bases from V and 10 from J; bases not matched to a gene: 9.

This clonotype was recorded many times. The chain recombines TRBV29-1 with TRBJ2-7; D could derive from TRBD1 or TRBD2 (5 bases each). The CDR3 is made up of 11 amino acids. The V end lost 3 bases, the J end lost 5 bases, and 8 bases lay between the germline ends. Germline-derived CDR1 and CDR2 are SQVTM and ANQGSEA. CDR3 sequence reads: CSVEQGDEQYF. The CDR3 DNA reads TGCAGCGTTGAGCAGGGAGACGAGCAGTACTTC.

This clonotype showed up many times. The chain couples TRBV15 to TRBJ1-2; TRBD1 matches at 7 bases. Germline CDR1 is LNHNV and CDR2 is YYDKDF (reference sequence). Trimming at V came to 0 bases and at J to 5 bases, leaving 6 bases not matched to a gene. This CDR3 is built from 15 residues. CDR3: CATSRDPGQPYGYTF. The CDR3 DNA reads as TGTGCCACCAGCAGAGATCCGGGACAGCCATATGGCTACACCTTC. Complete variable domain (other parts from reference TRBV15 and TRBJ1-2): DAMVIQNPRYQVTQFGKPVTLSCSQTLNHNVMYWYQQKSSQAPKLLFHYYDKDFNNEADTPDNFQSRRPNTSFCFLDIRSPGLGDTAMYLCATSRDPGQPYGYTFGSGTRLTVV.

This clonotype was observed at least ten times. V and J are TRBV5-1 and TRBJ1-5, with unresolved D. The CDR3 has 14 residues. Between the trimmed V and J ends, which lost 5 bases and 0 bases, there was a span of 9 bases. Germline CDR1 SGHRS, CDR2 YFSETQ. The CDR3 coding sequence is TGCGCCAGCAGAGAAGGGAGTAGCAATCAGCCCCAGCATTTT. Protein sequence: CASREGSSNQPQHF. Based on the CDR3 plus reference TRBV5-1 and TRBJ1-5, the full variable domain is KAGVTQTPRYLIKTRGQQVTLSCSPISGHRSVSWYQQTPGQGLQFLFEYFSETQRNKGNFPGRFSGRQFSNSRSEMNVSTLELGDSALYLCASREGSSNQPQHFGDGTRLSIL.

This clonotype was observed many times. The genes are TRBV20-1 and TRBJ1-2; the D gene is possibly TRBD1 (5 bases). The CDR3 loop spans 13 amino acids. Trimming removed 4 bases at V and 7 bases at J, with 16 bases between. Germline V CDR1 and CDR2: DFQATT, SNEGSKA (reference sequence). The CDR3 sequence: CSAIKGTEIGYTF. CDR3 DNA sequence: TGCAGTGCTATAAAGGGGACGGAAATTGGCTACACCTTC.

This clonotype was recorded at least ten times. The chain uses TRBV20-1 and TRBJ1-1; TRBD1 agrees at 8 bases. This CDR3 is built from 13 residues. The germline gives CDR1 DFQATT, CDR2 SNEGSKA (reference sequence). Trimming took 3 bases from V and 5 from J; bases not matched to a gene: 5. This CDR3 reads CSARQGAWTEAFF. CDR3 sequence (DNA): TGCAGTGCTAGGCAGGGGGCTTGGACTGAAGCTTTCTTT.

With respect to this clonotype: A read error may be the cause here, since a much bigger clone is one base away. CDR3 in amino acids: CASRSSGGGSTDTQYF. CDR3 coding DNA: TGTGCCAGCAGGTCTAGCGGGGGAGGTAGCACAGATACGCAGTATTTT. The chain links TRBV25-1 to TRBJ2-3, with 10 positions matching TRBD2. The CDR3 has 16 amino acids. The V and J ends lost 6 bases and 0 bases, in that order; junction bases with no gene match: 6. CDR1 is MGHDK and CDR2 is SYGVNS in the germline V gene.

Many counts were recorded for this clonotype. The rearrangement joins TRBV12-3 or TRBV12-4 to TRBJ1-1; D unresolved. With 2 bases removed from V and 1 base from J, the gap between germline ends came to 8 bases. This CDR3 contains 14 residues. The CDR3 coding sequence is TGTGCCAGCAGTTTAACAGCCCCGAACACTGAAGCTTTCTTT. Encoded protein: CASSLTAPNTEAFF.

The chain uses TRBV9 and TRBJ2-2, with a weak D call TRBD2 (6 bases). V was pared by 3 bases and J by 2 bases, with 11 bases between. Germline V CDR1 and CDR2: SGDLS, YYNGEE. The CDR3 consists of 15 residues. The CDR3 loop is CASSGGVINTGELFF. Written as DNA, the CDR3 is TGTGCCAGCAGCGGGGGGGTCATCAACACCGGGGAGCTGTTTTTT.

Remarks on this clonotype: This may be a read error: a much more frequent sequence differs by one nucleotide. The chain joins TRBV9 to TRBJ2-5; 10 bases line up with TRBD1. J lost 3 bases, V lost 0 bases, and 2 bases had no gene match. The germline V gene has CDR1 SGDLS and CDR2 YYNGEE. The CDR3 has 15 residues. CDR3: CASSVEDRGEETQYF. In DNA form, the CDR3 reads TGTGCCAGCAGCGTAGAGGACAGGGGGGAAGAGACCCAGTACTTC.

Written as DNA, the CDR3 is TGTGCCAGCAGCGAAGGAGTTGCGGGTCTGCCCCAGCATTTT. It translates to CASSEGVAGLPQHF. The chain has TRBV6-4 and TRBJ1-5; D gene uncertain. This CDR3 region has 14 residues. Per germline, CDR1 MRHNA and CDR2 SNTAGT. V dropped 6 bases and J dropped 9 bases, with 18 bases sitting between them.

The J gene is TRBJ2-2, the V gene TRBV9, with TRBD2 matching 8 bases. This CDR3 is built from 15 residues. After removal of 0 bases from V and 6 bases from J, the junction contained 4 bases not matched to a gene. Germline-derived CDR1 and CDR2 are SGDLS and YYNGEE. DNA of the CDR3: TGTGCCAGCAGCGTAGGCTTAGCGGGGTCCGGGGAGCTGTTTTTT. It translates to CASSVGLAGSGELFF.

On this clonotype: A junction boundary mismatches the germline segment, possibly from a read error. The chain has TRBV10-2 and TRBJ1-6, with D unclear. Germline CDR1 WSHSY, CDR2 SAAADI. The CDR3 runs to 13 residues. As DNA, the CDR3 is TGTGCCAGCAGTGAAGCTGAGGGCTCACCCCTCCACTTT. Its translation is CASSEAEGSPLHF.

The CDR3 sequence is CASSDTGTGHSPLHF. The CDR3 DNA sequence: TGTGCCAGCAGCGATACCGGGACAGGGCATTCACCCCTCCACTTT. This chain connects TRBV7-9 to TRBJ1-6; 9 bases are shared with TRBD1. V lost 5 bases and J lost 8; bases outside the gene matches: 7. CDR1 is SEHNR, CDR2 FQNEAQ, per germline (reference sequence). The CDR3 loop spans 15 amino acids.

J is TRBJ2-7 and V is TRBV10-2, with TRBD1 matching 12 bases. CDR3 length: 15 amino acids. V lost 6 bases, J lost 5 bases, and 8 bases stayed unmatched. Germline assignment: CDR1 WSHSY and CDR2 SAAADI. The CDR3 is CASRDRDRGRNEQYF. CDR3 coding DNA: TGCGCCAGCAGGGATAGGGACAGGGGGCGTAACGAGCAGTACTTC.

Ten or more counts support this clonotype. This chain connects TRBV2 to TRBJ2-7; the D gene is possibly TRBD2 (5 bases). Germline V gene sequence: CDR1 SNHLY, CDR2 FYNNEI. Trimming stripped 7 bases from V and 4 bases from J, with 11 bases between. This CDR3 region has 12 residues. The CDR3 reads CASNRGPYEQYF. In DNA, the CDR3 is TGTGCCAGCAACCGCGGGCCGTACGAGCAGTACTTC.

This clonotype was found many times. CDR3 nucleotide sequence: TGTGCCAGCAGCCGGAGACTCAATCAGCCCCAGCATTTT. This sequence encodes CASSRRLNQPQHF. The chain has TRBV7-6 and TRBJ1-5; no firm D call. Germline lookup yields CDR1 SGHVS and CDR2 FNYEAQ. The CDR3 consists of 13 residues. V was cut by 5 bases and J by 3 bases, with 8 bases left in between.

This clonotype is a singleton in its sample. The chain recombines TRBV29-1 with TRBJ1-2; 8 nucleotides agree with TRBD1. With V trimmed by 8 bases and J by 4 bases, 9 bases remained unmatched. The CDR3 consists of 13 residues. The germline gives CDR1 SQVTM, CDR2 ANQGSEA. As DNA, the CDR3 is TGCAGCACCCGGACAGGGTCCCTCTATGGCTACACCTTC. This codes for CSTRTGSLYGYTF.